This TCR beta chain was captured by sequencing in a study of blood T cell repertoires in COVID-19. As for the study in general: Acute and convalescent COVID-19 specimens originated in the United States, Italy and Spain.

In the original analysis: Amplification of reference gene primers was used by the study to estimate nucleated cell counts. Libraries were prepared by immunoSEQ multiplex PCR; TCRdb keeps only in-frame clonotypes and omits some of them. V, J and clone size are taken as reported in that table, and D and trimming were inferred from the DNA itself. Of 240,000 or so clones listed, 70% to 85% are singletons. The V end was cut by 1 base, the J end by 2 bases, with 9 bases between. The length of the CDR3 is 14 residues. Germline values: CDR1 MGHRA, CDR2 YSYEKL. The source of this sequence is a woman older than 75 with acute or convalescent COVID-19. V gene TRBV4-1 combines with J gene TRBJ2-7, with no clear D. Material for sequencing was peripheral blood. CDR3 sequence (DNA): TGCGCCAGCAGCCAAGCCCCGAACACCTACGAGCAGTACTTC. Its translation is CASSQAPNTYEQYF.